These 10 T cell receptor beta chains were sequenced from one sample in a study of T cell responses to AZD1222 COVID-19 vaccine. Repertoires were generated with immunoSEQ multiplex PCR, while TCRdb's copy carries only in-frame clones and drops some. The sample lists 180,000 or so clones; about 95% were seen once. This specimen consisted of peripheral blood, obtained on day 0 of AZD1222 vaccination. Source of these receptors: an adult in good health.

The CDR3 nucleotides read TGTGCCAGCAGCCCCCGGACAGGGGGCGGCTATGGCTACACCTTC. Amino acids: CASSPRTGGGYGYTF. The chain is built from TRBV9 and TRBJ1-2; 11 bases map to TRBD1. Per germline, CDR1 SGDLS and CDR2 YYNGEE. The CDR3 is 15 amino acids. After removal of 4 bases from V and 4 bases from J, the junction contained 6 bases not matched to a gene.

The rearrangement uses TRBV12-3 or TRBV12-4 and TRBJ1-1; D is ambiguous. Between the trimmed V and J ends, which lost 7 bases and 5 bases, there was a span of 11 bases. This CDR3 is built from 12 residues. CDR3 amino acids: CASTRHGTEAFF. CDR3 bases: TGTGCCAGCACTCGACACGGGACTGAAGCTTTCTTT.

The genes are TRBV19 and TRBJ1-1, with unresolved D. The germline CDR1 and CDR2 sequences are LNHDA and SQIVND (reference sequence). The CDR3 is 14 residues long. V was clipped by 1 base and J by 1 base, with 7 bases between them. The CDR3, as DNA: TGTGCCAGTAGTATAGGGTTAGGGAACACTGAAGCTTTCTTT. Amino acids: CASSIGLGNTEAFF.

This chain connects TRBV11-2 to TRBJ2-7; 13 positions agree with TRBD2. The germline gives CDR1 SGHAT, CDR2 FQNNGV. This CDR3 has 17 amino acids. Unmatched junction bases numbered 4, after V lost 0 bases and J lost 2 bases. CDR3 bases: TGTGCCAGCAGCTTAGAGGGACTAGCGGGACTCGCCTACGAGCAGTACTTC. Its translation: CASSLEGLAGLAYEQYF.

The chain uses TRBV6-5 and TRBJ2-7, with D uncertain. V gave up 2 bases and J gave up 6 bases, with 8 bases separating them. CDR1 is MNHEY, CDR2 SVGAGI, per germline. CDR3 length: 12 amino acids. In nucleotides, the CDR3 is TGTGCCAGCAGTTACGGGCGAGGCGAGCAGTACTTC. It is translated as CASSYGRGEQYF.

CDR3: CASSPHLGTIGPNEQFF. CDR3 bases: TGTGCCAGCAGCCCGCACCTCGGGACTATAGGTCCCAATGAGCAGTTCTTC. J is TRBJ2-1 and V is TRBV9, with 7 bases aligning to TRBD2. This CDR3 contains 17 residues. Germline V gives CDR1 SGDLS, CDR2 YYNGEE. V dropped 4 bases and J dropped 6; count of bases not matched to a gene: 16.

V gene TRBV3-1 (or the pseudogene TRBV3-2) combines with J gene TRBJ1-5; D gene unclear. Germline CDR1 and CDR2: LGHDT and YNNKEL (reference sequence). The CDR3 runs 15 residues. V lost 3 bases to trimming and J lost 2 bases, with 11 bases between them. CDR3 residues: CASSHGGSGNQPQHF. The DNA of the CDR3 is TGTGCCAGCAGCCACGGTGGATCAGGCAATCAGCCCCAGCATTTT.

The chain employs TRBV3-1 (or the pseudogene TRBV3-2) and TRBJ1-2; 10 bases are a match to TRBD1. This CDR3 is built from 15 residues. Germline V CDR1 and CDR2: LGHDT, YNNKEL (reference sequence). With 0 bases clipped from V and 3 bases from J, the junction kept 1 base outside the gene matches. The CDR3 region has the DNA TGTGCCAGCAGCCAAGAGGGGACAGGGGACTATGGCTACACCTTC. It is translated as CASSQEGTGDYGYTF.

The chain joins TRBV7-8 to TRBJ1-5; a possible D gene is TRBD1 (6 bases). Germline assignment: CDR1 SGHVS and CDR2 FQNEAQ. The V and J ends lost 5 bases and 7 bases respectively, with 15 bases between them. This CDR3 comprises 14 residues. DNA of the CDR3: TGTGCCAGCAGCACCGAGGGGGTACGGCAGCCCCAGCATTTT. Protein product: CASSTEGVRQPQHF.

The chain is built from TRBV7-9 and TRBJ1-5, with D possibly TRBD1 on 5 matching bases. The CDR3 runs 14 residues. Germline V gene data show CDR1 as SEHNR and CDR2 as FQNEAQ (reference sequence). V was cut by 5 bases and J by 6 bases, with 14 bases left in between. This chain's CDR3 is CASSLGTAGQPQHF. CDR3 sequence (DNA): TGTGCCAGCAGCCTCGGGACCGCAGGTCAGCCCCAGCATTTT.